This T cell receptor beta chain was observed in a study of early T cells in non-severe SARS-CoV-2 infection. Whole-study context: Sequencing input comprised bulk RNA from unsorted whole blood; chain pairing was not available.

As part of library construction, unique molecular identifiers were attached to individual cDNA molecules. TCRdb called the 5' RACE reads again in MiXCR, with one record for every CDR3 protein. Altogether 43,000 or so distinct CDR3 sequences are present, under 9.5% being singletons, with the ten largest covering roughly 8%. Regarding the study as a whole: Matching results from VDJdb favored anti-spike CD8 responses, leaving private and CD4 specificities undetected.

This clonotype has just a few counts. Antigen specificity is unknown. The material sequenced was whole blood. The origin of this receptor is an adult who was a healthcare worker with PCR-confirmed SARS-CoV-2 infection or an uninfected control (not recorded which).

The CDR3 reads CASSLEGTSGETQYF. The CDR3 DNA reads as TGTGCCAGCAGCTTAGAAGGGACTAGCGGGGAGACCCAGTACTTC. The chain couples TRBV7-9 to TRBJ2-5; 12 bases fit TRBD2. The germline V gene encodes CDR1 SEHNR and CDR2 FQNEAQ (reference sequence). The CDR3 loop spans 15 amino acids. Trimming removed 1 base from V and 5 bases from J; junction bases left unmatched: 2.